A selection of T cell receptor beta chains follows, all from one sample in a study of T cell responses to AZD1222 COVID-19 vaccine. Some clones are missing from TCRdb's copy, which holds only in-frame ones; the method was immunoSEQ multiplex PCR. The sample shows approximately 200,000 clones, 80% to 95% of them seen only once. The sample consisted of peripheral blood, taken 28 days after the second AZD1222 dose. The receptors stem from an adult who received the AZD1222 COVID-19 vaccine. CDR3s include the opening cysteine and the closing phenylalanine or tryptophan. The D gene is left open where the match is weak. Clone size is given for some rows only: seen once, a few or many times, or a class if the clone is expanded.

TRBD2	TRBV3-1/TRBV3-2	15	TRBJ2-1	.	TGTGCCAGCAGCCAGGGGCGGGAGACAAGGGATGAGCAGTTCTTC	CASSQGRETRDEQFF
.	TRBV16	13	TRBJ1-2	few	TGTGCCAGCAGCCCCCAGGCTAACTATGGCTACACCTTC	CASSPQANYGYTF
.	TRBV25-1	14	TRBJ2-5	.	TGTGCCAGCAGTGAATTGGGGATAAGGGAGACCCAGTACTTC	CASSELGIRETQYF
.	TRBV12-3/TRBV12-4	12	TRBJ2-1	once	TGTGCCAGCAGTTTCTTAGTCGATGAGCAGTTCTTC	CASSFLVDEQFF
.	TRBV28	16	TRBJ2-2	.	TGTGCCAGCAGTTTTCGAGGGGCCGAGGGCACCGGGGAGCTGTTTTTT	CASSFRGAEGTGELFF
.	TRBV30	12	TRBJ1-2	once	TGTGCCTGGAGCCCCACAGGGTTCGGCTACACCTTC	CAWSPTGFGYTF
TRBD1	TRBV14	16	TRBJ2-5	once	TGTGCCAGCAGCCAAGATAGGGACAGGGGAGGGGAGACCCAGTACTTC	CASSQDRDRGGETQYF
TRBD1	TRBV6-5	14	TRBJ1-6	once	TGTGCCAGCAGCCAGGGACAGATTAATTCACCCCTCCACTTT	CASSQGQINSPLHF
TRBD1	TRBV30	14	TRBJ1-5	.	TGTGCCTGGAGTCCTGGACAGGGGCATCAGCCCCAGCATTTT	CAWSPGQGHQPQHF
.	TRBV28	17	TRBJ1-2	.	TGTGCCACCACTCTGGATGCCGACGGCACATTTAACTATGGCTACACCTTC	CATTLDADGTFNYGYTF
.	TRBV30	15	TRBJ2-7	.	TGTGCCTGGAGTGTAGGGCTAGGGGGTTCCTACGAGCAGTACTTC	CAWSVGLGGSYEQYF
.	TRBV5-5	17	TRBJ1-6	.	TGTGCCAGCAGCTGGAGTATCTTACAGGTCTATAATTCACCCCTCCACTTT	CASSWSILQVYNSPLHF
.	TRBV2	14	TRBJ1-4	.	TGTGCCAGCAGGACCAACAGTGGTAATGAAAAACTGTTTTTT	CASRTNSGNEKLFF
.	TRBV2	11	TRBJ1-2	.	TGTGCCAGCAGCGCAGGGGATGGCTACACCTTC	CASSAGDGYTF
TRBD1	TRBV27	16	TRBJ2-3	.	TGTGCCAGCAGTTTAATGTGGGACAGGGTCACAGATACGCAGTATTTT	CASSLMWDRVTDTQYF
.	TRBV5-5	14	TRBJ1-2	.	TGTGCCAGCAGCTTAGGGGGGATTGACTATGGCTACACCTTC	CASSLGGIDYGYTF
.	TRBV23-1	17	TRBJ1-1	.	TGCGCCAGCAGTCAGGAGGGGACTCCGGTTAAGAACACTGAAGCTTTCTTT	CASSQEGTPVKNTEAFF
TRBD1	TRBV9	13	TRBJ2-7	.	TGTGCCAGCAGCCGACAGGGGAAGGGCGAGCAGTACTTC	CASSRQGKGEQYF
.	TRBV28	15	TRBJ1-5	.	TGTGCCAGCAGTTTATCAGACAGGACCAATCAGCCCCAGCATTTT	CASSLSDRTNQPQHF
.	TRBV19	14	TRBJ2-5	.	TGTGCCAGTAGTCCCAGCGCACTATGGGAGACCCAGTACTTC	CASSPSALWETQYF
.	TRBV5-8	14	TRBJ1-1	.	TGTGCCAGCAGCTTGGGAAGGGGGGACACTGAAGCTTTCTTT	CASSLGRGDTEAFF
.	TRBV7-2	14	TRBJ2-7	.	TGTGCCAGCAGCTTAGGCGGTCTCTCCTACGAGCAGTACTTC	CASSLGGLSYEQYF
.	TRBV12-5	15	TRBJ1-5	.	TGTGCTAGTGGTCTTCTGGACAGCCCCAATCAGCCCCAGCATTTT	CASGLLDSPNQPQHF
.	TRBV19	14	TRBJ1-5	.	TGTGCCAGTAGTATAGATCTCGGGAATCAGCCCCAGCATTTT	CASSIDLGNQPQHF
.	TRBV11-2	15	TRBJ2-3	.	TGTGCCAGCAGCCAATCGGGACTCTGGACAGATACGCAGTATTTT	CASSQSGLWTDTQYF
.	TRBV18	14	TRBJ1-1	.	TGTGCCAGCTCACCCTTAACAAGGGCCACTGAAGCTTTCTTT	CASSPLTRATEAFF
.	TRBV28	15	TRBJ1-1	.	TGTGCCAGCGGGTGGACGTGGGGCCACGGGACTGAAGCTTTCTTT	CASGWTWGHGTEAFF
TRBD2	TRBV6-5	15	TRBJ2-1	.	TGTGCCAGCAGTTCTTGGGCTAGCGGATCCAATGAGCAGTTCTTC	CASSSWASGSNEQFF
.	TRBV4-2	14	TRBJ1-2	few	TGTGCCAGCAGCCAAGAGACAGATAACTATGGCTACACCTTC	CASSQETDNYGYTF
TRBD2	TRBV11-2	15	TRBJ2-1	few	TGTGCCAGCAGTTCGACTAGCGGGACGGGGAATGAGCAGTTCTTC	CASSSTSGTGNEQFF
.	TRBV12-3/TRBV12-4	13	TRBJ1-2	.	TGTGCCAGCAGTTTCCTGGCTTTTTATGGCTACACCTTC	CASSFLAFYGYTF
TRBD1	TRBV5-1	15	TRBJ2-7	.	TGCGCCAGCAGCTCCCCTAGGACAGGCTTCTTCGAGCAGTACTTC	CASSSPRTGFFEQYF
TRBD2	TRBV2	14	TRBJ2-3	.	TGTGCCAGCGCTTTCGGACTAGCCCCAGATACGCAGTATTTT	CASAFGLAPDTQYF
.	TRBV19	15	TRBJ1-1	once	TGTGCCAGTAGTATTCCCGGGACAATGAACACTGAAGCTTTCTTT	CASSIPGTMNTEAFF
.	TRBV5-8	16	TRBJ1-4	.	TGTGCCAGCAGCTTGGACCCGGGACTGATTAATGAAAAACTGTTTTTT	CASSLDPGLINEKLFF
TRBD1	TRBV30	14	TRBJ1-1	.	TGTGCCGGATTGTTTCAGGGGGGGAACACTGAAGCTTTCTTT	CAGLFQGGNTEAFF
.	TRBV6-1	13	TRBJ2-2	.	TGTGCCAGCAGTGACAGGAGGGGCCGGGAGCTGTTTTTT	CASSDRRGRELFF
TRBD1	TRBV6-5	15	TRBJ1-5	once	TGTGCCAGCAGTTACGTCCAGGGGGGCAGTCAGCCCCAGCATTTT	CASSYVQGGSQPQHF
.	TRBV30	14	TRBJ2-5	.	TGTGCCTGGAGTAAAACCGGGACACGAGAGACCCAGTACTTC	CAWSKTGTRETQYF
.	TRBV28	13	TRBJ1-2	.	TGTGCCAGCAGTTTATCTCGGAAGGACGGCTACACCTTC	CASSLSRKDGYTF
.	TRBV28	17	TRBJ1-4	.	TGTGCCAGCAGTTTATTTGTAGCAGGTTGGGTGAATGAAAAACTGTTTTTT	CASSLFVAGWVNEKLFF